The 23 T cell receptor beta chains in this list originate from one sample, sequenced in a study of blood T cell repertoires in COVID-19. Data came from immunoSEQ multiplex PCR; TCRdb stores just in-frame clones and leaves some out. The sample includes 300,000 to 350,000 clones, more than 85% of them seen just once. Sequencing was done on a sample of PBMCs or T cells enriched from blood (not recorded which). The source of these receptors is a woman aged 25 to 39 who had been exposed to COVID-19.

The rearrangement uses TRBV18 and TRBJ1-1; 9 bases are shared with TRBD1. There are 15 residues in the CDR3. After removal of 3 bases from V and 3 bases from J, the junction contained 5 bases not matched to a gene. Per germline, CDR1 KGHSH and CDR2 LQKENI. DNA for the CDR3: TGTGCCAGCTCACCTCAACGGACAGGGGACACTGAAGCTTTCTTT. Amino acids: CASSPQRTGDTEAFF. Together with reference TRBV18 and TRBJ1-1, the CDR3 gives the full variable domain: NAGVMQNPRHLVRRRGQEARLRCSPMKGHSHVYWYRQLPEEGLKFMVYLQKENIIDESGMPKERFSAEFPKEGPSILRIQQVVRGDSAAYFCASSPQRTGDTEAFFGQGTRLTVV.

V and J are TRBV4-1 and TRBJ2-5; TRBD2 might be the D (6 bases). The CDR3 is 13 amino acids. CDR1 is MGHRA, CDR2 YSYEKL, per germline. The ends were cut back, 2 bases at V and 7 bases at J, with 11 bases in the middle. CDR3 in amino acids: CASSQTAGGTQYF. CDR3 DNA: TGCGCCAGCAGCCAAACGGCCGGGGGGACCCAGTACTTC.

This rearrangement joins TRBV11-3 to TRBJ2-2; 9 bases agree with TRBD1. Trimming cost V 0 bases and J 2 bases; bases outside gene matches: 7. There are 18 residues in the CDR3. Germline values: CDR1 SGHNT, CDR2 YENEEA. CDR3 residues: CASSLDHGGQGNTGELFF. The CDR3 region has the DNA TGTGCCAGCAGCTTAGATCATGGGGGACAGGGTAACACCGGGGAGCTGTTTTTT.

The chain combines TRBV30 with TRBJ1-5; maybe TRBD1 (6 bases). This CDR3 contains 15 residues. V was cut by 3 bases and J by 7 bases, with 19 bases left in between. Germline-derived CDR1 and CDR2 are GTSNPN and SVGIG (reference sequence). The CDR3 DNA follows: TGTGCCTGGAGAGATGGGGCTGGGGGCCGGCAGCCCCAGCATTTT. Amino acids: CAWRDGAGGRQPQHF.

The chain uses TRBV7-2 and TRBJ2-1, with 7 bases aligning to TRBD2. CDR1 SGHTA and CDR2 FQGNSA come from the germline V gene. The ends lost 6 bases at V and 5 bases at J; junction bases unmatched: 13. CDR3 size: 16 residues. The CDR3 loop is CASSSTRRGKHNEQFF. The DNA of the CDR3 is TGTGCCAGCAGTTCTACCCGGCGGGGGAAACACAATGAGCAGTTCTTC.

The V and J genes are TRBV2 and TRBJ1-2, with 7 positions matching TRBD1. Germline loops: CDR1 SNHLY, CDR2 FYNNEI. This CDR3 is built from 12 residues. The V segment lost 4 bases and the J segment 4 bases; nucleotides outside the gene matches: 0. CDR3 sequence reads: CASSAGGYGYTF. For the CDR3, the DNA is TGTGCCAGCAGTGCAGGGGGCTATGGCTACACCTTC.

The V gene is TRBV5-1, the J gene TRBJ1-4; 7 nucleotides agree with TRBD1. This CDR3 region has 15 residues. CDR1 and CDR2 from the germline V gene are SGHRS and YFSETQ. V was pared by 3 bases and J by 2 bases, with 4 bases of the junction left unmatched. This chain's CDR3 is CASSSNRGTNEKLFF. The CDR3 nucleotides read TGCGCCAGCAGCTCGAACAGGGGTACTAATGAAAAACTGTTTTTT.

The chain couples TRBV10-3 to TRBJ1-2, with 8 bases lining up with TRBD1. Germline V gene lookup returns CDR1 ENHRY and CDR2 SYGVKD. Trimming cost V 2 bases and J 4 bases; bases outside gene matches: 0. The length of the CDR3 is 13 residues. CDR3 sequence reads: CAISEGQGYGYTF. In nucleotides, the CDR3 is TGTGCCATCAGTGAGGGACAGGGCTATGGCTACACCTTC.

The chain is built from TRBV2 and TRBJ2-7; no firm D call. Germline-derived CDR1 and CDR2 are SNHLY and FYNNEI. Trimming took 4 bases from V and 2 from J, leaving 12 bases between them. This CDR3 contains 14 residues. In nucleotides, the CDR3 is TGTGCCAGCAGTGGCCAACACACAGCCTACGAGCAGTACTTC. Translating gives CASSGQHTAYEQYF. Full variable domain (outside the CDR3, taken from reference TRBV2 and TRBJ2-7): EPEVTQTPSHQVTQMGQEVILRCVPISNHLYFYWYRQILGQKVEFLVSFYNNEISEKSEIFDDQFSVERPDGSNFTLKIRSTKLEDSAMYFCASSGQHTAYEQYFGPGTRLTVT.

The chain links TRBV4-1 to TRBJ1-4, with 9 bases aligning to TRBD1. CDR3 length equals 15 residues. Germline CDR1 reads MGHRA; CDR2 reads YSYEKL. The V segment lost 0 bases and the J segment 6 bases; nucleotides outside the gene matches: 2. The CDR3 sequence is CASSQERTGDEKLFF. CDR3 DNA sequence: TGCGCCAGCAGCCAAGAGAGGACAGGGGATGAAAAACTGTTTTTT.

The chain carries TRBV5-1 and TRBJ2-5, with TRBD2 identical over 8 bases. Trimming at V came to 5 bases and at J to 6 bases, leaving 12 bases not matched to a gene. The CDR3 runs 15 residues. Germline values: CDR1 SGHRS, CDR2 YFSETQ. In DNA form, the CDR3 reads TGCGCCAGCAGACCACCGGGACTAGGTTCTCAGACCCAGTACTTC. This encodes CASRPPGLGSQTQYF. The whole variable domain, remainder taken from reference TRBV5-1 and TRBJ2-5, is KAGVTQTPRYLIKTRGQQVTLSCSPISGHRSVSWYQQTPGQGLQFLFEYFSETQRNKGNFPGRFSGRQFSNSRSEMNVSTLELGDSALYLCASRPPGLGSQTQYFGPGTRLLVL.

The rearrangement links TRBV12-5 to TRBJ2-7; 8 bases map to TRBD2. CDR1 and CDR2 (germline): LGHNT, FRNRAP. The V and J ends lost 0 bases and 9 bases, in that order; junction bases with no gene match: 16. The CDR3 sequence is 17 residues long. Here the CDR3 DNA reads TGTGCTAGTGGTTTGGTCCTGGGGGGGGATGGACTAGCACGGCAGTACTTC. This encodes CASGLVLGGDGLARQYF.

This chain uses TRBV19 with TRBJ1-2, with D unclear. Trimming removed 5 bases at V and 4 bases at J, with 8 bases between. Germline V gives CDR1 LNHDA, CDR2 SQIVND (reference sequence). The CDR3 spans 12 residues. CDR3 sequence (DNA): TGTGCCAGTAGTGAGATGAGCTATGGCTACACCTTC. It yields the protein CASSEMSYGYTF.

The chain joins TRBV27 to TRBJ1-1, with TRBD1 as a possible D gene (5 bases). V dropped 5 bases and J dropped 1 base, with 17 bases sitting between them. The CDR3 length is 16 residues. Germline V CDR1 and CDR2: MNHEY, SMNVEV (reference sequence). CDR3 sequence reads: CASSPPGRGSNTEAFF. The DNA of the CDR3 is TGTGCCAGCAGTCCTCCTGGTCGGGGGTCGAACACTGAAGCTTTCTTT.

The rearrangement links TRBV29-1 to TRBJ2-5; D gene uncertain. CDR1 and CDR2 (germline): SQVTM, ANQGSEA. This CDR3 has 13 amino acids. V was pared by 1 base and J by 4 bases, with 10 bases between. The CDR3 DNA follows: TGCAGCGTTGAAGCCAGTCGGAGAGAGACCCAGTACTTC. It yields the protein CSVEASRRETQYF.

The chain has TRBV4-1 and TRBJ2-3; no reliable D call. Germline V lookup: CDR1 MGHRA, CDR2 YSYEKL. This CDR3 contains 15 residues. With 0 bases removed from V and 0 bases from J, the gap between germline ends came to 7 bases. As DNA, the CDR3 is TGCGCCAGCAGCCAAGATTATACTAGCACAGATACGCAGTATTTT. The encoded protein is CASSQDYTSTDTQYF.

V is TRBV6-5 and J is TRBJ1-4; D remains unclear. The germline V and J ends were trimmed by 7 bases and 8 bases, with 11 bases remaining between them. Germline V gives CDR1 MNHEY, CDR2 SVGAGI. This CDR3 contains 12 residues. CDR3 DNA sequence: TGTGCCAGCACCCCGGGTTGGGAAAAACTGTTTTTT. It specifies CASTPGWEKLFF.

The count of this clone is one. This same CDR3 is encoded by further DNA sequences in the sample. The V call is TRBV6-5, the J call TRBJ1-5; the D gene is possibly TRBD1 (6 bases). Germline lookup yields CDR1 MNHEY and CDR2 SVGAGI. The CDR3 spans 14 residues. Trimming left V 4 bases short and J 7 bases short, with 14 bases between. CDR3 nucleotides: TGTGCCAGCAGTTCCCGGGGGGGCGGACAGCCCCAGCATTTT. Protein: CASSSRGGGQPQHF.

The CDR3 nucleotides are TGTGCCAGCAGGGGATTAGGCCAGGGCACCCACGAGCAGTACTTC. It encodes CASRGLGQGTHEQYF. The rearrangement links TRBV6-5 to TRBJ2-7, with a weak D call TRBD1 (5 bases). The germline V and J ends were trimmed by 6 bases and 5 bases, with 20 bases remaining between them. Germline V gene lookup returns CDR1 MNHEY and CDR2 SVGAGI. There are 15 residues in the CDR3.

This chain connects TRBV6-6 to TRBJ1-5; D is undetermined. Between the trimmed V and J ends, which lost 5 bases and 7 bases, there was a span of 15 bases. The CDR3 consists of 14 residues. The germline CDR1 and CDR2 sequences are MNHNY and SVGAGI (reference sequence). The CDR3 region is CASSIGRASQPQHF. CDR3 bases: TGTGCCAGCAGTATCGGGAGGGCGAGCCAGCCCCAGCATTTT.

The CDR3 region has the DNA TGTGCCAGCAGCTACTTTGGAGGGACAGGGACCTACGAGCAGTACTTC. Translated: CASSYFGGTGTYEQYF. V and J are TRBV13 and TRBJ2-7; 9 nucleotides align to TRBD1. After removal of 4 bases from V and 2 bases from J, the junction contained 9 bases not matched to a gene. The V gene's germline CDR1 is PRHDT and CDR2 FYEKMQ (reference sequence). The CDR3 is 16 residues long.

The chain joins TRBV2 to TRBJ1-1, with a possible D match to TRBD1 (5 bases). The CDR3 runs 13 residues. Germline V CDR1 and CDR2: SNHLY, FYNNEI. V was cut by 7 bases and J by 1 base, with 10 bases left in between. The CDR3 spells CASKTDRNTEAFF. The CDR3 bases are TGTGCCAGCAAGACAGACAGGAACACTGAAGCTTTCTTT.

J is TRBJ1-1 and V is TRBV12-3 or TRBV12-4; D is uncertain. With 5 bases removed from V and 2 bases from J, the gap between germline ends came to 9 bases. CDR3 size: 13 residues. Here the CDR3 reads CASSRGLNTEAFF. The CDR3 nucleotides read TGTGCCAGCAGTCGGGGATTAAACACTGAAGCTTTCTTT.